This T cell receptor beta chain comes out of a study of radiotherapy plus CTLA-4 blockade in lung cancer (dated by TCRdb to 2017 to 2018). Regarding the study in general: Among the enrolled patients, about 19% had an objective response, and about 29% reached disease control.

The protocol used for the library was the immunoSEQ multiplex PCR assay. TCRdb retrieved this table from immuneACCESS and kept in-frame rearrangements only. Not all clones are present; in checked studies, unresolved V genes account for under half, and no reason is known for the remainder. This sample holds tens of thousands of clones; roughly four fifths were observed only once. The ten largest make up 0.82% of the sample. Study-level results and caveats: TCR clones derived from tumors expanded in peripheral blood after treatment with radiotherapy and ipilimumab. The strongest predictors of response were reported to be early dynamic shifts in blood T cell clones along with a rise in serum interferon-beta following radiation.

This clone was found a few times. Its target antigen remains unknown. Base-call qualities are not available, and no considerably larger clone is one nucleotide away. Focal radiation therapy combined with CTLA-4 blockade (ipilimumab) was tested in patients with chemo-refractory metastatic non-small-cell lung cancer. CDR1 and CDR2 are drawn from the germline V gene: SGHDT, YYEEEE. Inclusive of the bounding cysteine and phenylalanine, the CDR3 is 13 residues long. Only the CDR3 portion is preserved as DNA: 39 bases, with reading frame beginning at the first base. Trimmed from V: 6 bases; trimmed from J: 12 bases; junction bases lacking a gene match: 15.

The sample consisted of peripheral blood, taken from a patient treated with radiotherapy plus ipilimumab. The TCR sequence derives from a human donor with non-small cell lung cancer who had stable disease on radiotherapy plus ipilimumab. The V gene is TRBV5-6 and the J gene is TRBJ2-7; the junction holds 7 bases that match TRBD2. The nucleotide sequence reads TGTGCCAGCACCACTGGGGGGGAGTCAGGGTTGTACTTC. It specifies CASTTGGESGLYF.